One sample yielded the 23 T cell receptor beta chains listed below, sequenced in a study of blood T cell repertoires in COVID-19. Sequenced by immunoSEQ multiplex PCR; TCRdb stores in-frame clones only, minus some. The data contain fewer than 250,000 clones, about 83% of them singletons. Material for sequencing was peripheral blood. These receptors were obtained from a woman at least 80 years old with COVID-19, enrolled during active disease.

The sample holds one count of this clone. This chain uses TRBV7-2 with TRBJ1-3; no definite D call. The CDR3 totals 16 residues. Germline V gives CDR1 SGHTA, CDR2 FQGNSA. The V gene lost 5 bases and the J gene lost 0 bases, with 14 bases spanning the gap. CDR3 nucleotides: TGTGCCAGCAGCCTGATGCAACCGGGCTCTGGAAACACCATATATTTT. Its protein product is CASSLMQPGSGNTIYF.

The CDR3 bases are TGTGCCAGCAGCTTGGGGGGGGCAAAGACAGATACGCAGTATTTT. Translated, it gives CASSLGGAKTDTQYF. The chain employs TRBV7-2 and TRBJ2-3, with TRBD2 as a possible D gene (7 bases). This CDR3 region has 15 residues. Trimming took 3 bases from V and 3 from J, leaving 13 bases between them. Germline CDR1 is SGHTA and CDR2 is FQGNSA.

This clone has only one observation. The genes are TRBV6-1 and TRBJ2-7, with 7 bases that match TRBD1. CDR3 length: 15 amino acids. CDR1 is MNHNS and CDR2 is SASEGT in the germline V gene. With V trimmed by 2 bases and J by 5 bases, 9 bases remained unmatched. CDR3 DNA sequence: TGTGCCAGCAGTGAACGGGACAGTCCCAGCCACGAGCAGTACGTC. It encodes CASSERDSPSHEQYV.

CDR3 coding DNA: TGTGCCAGCAGCTTCCCCACGGAGGGGTCCAACACTGAAGCTTTCTTT. Its translation: CASSFPTEGSNTEAFF. The gene calls are TRBV7-9 and TRBJ1-1, with a weak D call TRBD1 (5 bases). CDR1 and CDR2 (germline): SEHNR, FQNEAQ (reference sequence). The CDR3 totals 16 residues. Between the trimmed V and J ends, which lost 3 bases and 2 bases, there was a span of 16 bases. Supplemented by reference TRBV7-9 and TRBJ1-1, the full variable domain reads DTGVSQNPRHKITKRGQNVTFRCDPISEHNRLYWYRQTLGQGPEFLTYFQNEAQLEKSRLLSDRFSAERPKGSFSTLEIQRTEQGDSAMYLCASSFPTEGSNTEAFFGQGTRLTVV.

The J gene is TRBJ1-2, the V gene TRBV29-1; perhaps TRBD1 as D (6 bases). CDR3 length: 13 residues. V was shortened by 4 bases and J by 2 bases, with 11 bases between the two germline ends. Germline CDR1 is SQVTM and CDR2 is ANQGSEA. The CDR3 region has the DNA TGCAGCGTTGGGTCGCAGGGGAACTATGGCTACACCTTC. This translates into CSVGSQGNYGYTF.

The chain couples TRBV6-2 or TRBV6-3 to TRBJ2-1, with a tentative D call TRBD1 (6 bases). The germline V gene has CDR1 MNHEY and CDR2 SVGEGT. Trimming pared 5 bases from V and 2 bases from J, leaving 7 bases between. This CDR3 comprises 13 residues. CDR3 protein: CASSRDTYNEQFF. Written as DNA, the CDR3 is TGTGCCAGCAGTCGGGACACCTACAATGAGCAGTTCTTC.

This clone has only one observation. In the same sample, other DNA sequences code for this CDR3. The gene calls are TRBV4-1 and TRBJ2-6; tentatively, D is TRBD2 (6 bases). Between the trimmed V and J ends, which lost 2 bases and 4 bases, there was a span of 12 bases. The CDR3 is made up of 16 amino acids. Germline V gene lookup returns CDR1 MGHRA and CDR2 YSYEKL. CDR3 sequence reads: CASSQPRGSGANVLTF. CDR3 sequence (DNA): TGCGCCAGCAGCCAACCCCGGGGGTCGGGGGCCAACGTCCTGACTTTC.

The chain employs TRBV6-5 and TRBJ1-2, with 7 bases that match TRBD1. Per germline, CDR1 MNHEY and CDR2 SVGAGI. The CDR3 contains 14 residues. After removal of 8 bases from V and 4 bases from J, the junction contained 10 bases not matched to a gene. CDR3 loop: CASAPQGLSYGYTF. The DNA of the CDR3 is TGTGCCAGCGCCCCACAGGGGTTGAGCTATGGCTACACCTTC.

The chain combines TRBV5-8 with TRBJ1-1; TRBD1 might be the D (6 bases). The CDR3 contains 13 residues. Deletions cut 4 bases from V and 7 bases from J, with 14 bases between. Germline V lookup: CDR1 SGHTS, CDR2 YDEGEE. CDR3 loop: CASSGGQTHEAFF. The CDR3 coding sequence is TGTGCCAGCAGCGGAGGACAGACCCATGAAGCTTTCTTT.

This chain links TRBV19 with TRBJ1-4, with 9 nucleotides matching TRBD1. CDR1 LNHDA and CDR2 SQIVND come from the germline V gene (reference sequence). This CDR3 has 15 amino acids. J gave up 8 bases and V 4 bases, and 8 bases lay outside the gene matches. The CDR3 nucleotides are TGTGCCAGTAGTACGAACAGGGGGCGAAGGGAAAAACTGTTTTTT. This codes for CASSTNRGRREKLFF.

The rearrangement links TRBV4-2 to TRBJ1-4; a possible D gene is TRBD1 (6 bases). Germline CDR1 LGHNA, CDR2 YNFKEQ. The ends were cut back, 1 base at V and 3 bases at J, with 9 bases in the middle. The CDR3 is made up of 15 amino acids. CDR3 region: CASSQGQDPNEKLFF. The CDR3 region has the DNA TGTGCCAGCAGCCAAGGACAGGATCCTAATGAAAAACTGTTTTTT.

The chain recombines TRBV7-9 with TRBJ2-3; TRBD1 matches at 11 bases. The ends lost 4 bases at V and 2 bases at J; junction bases unmatched: 8. CDR3 length: 17 amino acids. The germline gives CDR1 SEHNR, CDR2 FQNEAQ (reference sequence). CDR3 in DNA: TGTGCCAGCAGCTCCAACCGGGACAGGGGGTACACAGATACGCAGTATTTT. Its protein is CASSSNRDRGYTDTQYF.

The J gene is TRBJ2-3, the V gene TRBV18, with TRBD2 matching over 13 bases. In germline, CDR1 is KGHSH, CDR2 LQKENI. The CDR3 has 16 residues. The ends lost 8 bases at V and 3 bases at J; junction bases unmatched: 8. CDR3: CASGLRTSGGTDTQYF. The DNA of the CDR3 is TGTGCCAGCGGCCTGCGGACTAGCGGGGGAACAGATACGCAGTATTTT.

This chain uses TRBV6-2 or TRBV6-3 with TRBJ1-5; TRBD1 matches at 10 bases. The V gene end was trimmed by 6 bases and the J gene end by 2 bases; junction bases not matched to a gene: 13. The CDR3 extends over 18 amino acids. Germline values: CDR1 MNHEY, CDR2 SVGEGT. CDR3 nucleotide sequence: TGTGCCAGCAGCCCGGGACAGGGGTACTTAAGTGGCAATCAGCCCCAGCATTTT. It encodes CASSPGQGYLSGNQPQHF.

CDR3 protein: CASSPSGGNREQFF. The CDR3 DNA is TGCGCCAGCAGCCCCAGCGGGGGTAATCGTGAGCAGTTCTTC. The rearrangement links TRBV5-1 to TRBJ2-1, with 8 positions matching TRBD2. The germline V gene has CDR1 SGHRS and CDR2 YFSETQ. With 4 bases clipped from V and 9 bases from J, the junction kept 9 bases outside the gene matches. The CDR3 covers 14 residues.

V usage is TRBV5-1 and J usage is TRBJ2-2; D might be TRBD1 (6 bases). CDR3 length: 14 residues. The germline V gene has CDR1 SGHRS and CDR2 YFSETQ. Trimming left V 3 bases short and J 7 bases short, with 13 bases between. The CDR3 sequence: CASSSQGSSGELFF. In nucleotides, the CDR3 is TGCGCCAGCAGCTCACAGGGATCCAGCGGGGAGCTGTTTTTT.

This clone has only a few counts. Other nucleotide sequences in the sample specify the same CDR3. This chain joins TRBV7-2 and TRBJ1-3; D is unresolved. Deletions cut 1 base from V and 3 bases from J, with 10 bases between. Germline V lookup: CDR1 SGHTA, CDR2 FQGNSA. The CDR3 runs to 15 residues. The CDR3 DNA is TGTGCCAGCAGCTTAGACCCGGGAGGTGGAAACACCATATATTTT. Amino acid sequence: CASSLDPGGGNTIYF. Full variable domain (outside the CDR3, taken from reference TRBV7-2 and TRBJ1-3): GAGVSQSPSNKVTEKGKDVELRCDPISGHTALYWYRQSLGQGLEFLIYFQGNSAPDKSGLPSDRFSAERTGGSVSTLTIQRTQQEDSAVYLCASSLDPGGGNTIYFGEGSWLTVV.

About this clone: The sample contains more than one DNA sequence encoding this CDR3. The chain carries TRBV7-8 and TRBJ1-1; D is uncertain. Per germline, CDR1 SGHVS and CDR2 FQNEAQ. The CDR3 totals 14 residues. The V gene lost 3 bases and the J gene lost 0 bases, with 8 bases spanning the gap. The CDR3, as DNA: TGTGCCAGCAGCTTGCGGGGTATGAACACTGAAGCTTTCTTT. Amino acids: CASSLRGMNTEAFF.

This clone was observed a few times. The chain links TRBV5-5 to TRBJ2-3, with 10 bases aligning to TRBD2. Germline V CDR1 and CDR2: SGHKS, YYEKEE (reference sequence). The CDR3 extends over 16 amino acids. The J segment lost 4 bases and the V segment lost 0 bases, leaving 5 bases of the junction unmatched. In DNA form, the CDR3 reads TGTGCCAGCAGCTTGGGGGCTAGCGGGGGAGCAGATACGCAGTATTTT. Translation: CASSLGASGGADTQYF.

The rearrangement joins TRBV9 to TRBJ2-7, with a weak D call TRBD2 (5 bases). Germline V gene lookup returns CDR1 SGDLS and CDR2 YYNGEE. The CDR3 loop spans 14 amino acids. Trimming cost V 2 bases and J 2 bases, with 11 bases left between them. For the CDR3, the DNA is TGTGCCAGCAGCGTCGGACTGAACGCCTACGAGCAGTACTTC. This codes for CASSVGLNAYEQYF.

The chain couples TRBV5-6 to TRBJ2-2; 8 nucleotides agree with TRBD2. The J segment lost 5 bases and the V segment lost 3 bases, leaving 9 bases of the junction unmatched. This CDR3 contains 16 residues. Germline V lookup: CDR1 SGHDT, CDR2 YYEEEE. CDR3 sequence (DNA): TGTGCCAGCAGCTCCCGTACGGGACTAGAAACCGGGGAGCTGTTTTTT. Residues: CASSSRTGLETGELFF.

This sequence joins TRBV5-4 and TRBJ2-5; TRBD2 might be the D (5 bases). The CDR3 runs to 12 residues. The germline CDR1 and CDR2 sequences are SGHNT and YYREEE (reference sequence). Trimming took 5 bases from V and 0 from J, leaving 5 bases between them. The DNA for the CDR3 is TGTGCCAGCAGGAGGGACCAAGAGACCCAGTACTTC. Protein: CASRRDQETQYF.

This clone was observed a single time. The J gene is TRBJ1-1, the V gene TRBV7-3, with TRBD1 as a possible D gene (5 bases). The V and J ends lost 5 bases and 4 bases respectively, with 11 bases between them. CDR1 is SGHTA and CDR2 is FQGTGA in the germline V gene. This CDR3 contains 13 residues. The CDR3 region is CASSLMGGTEAFF. The DNA for the CDR3 is TGTGCCAGCAGCCTTATGGGGGGCACTGAAGCTTTCTTT.